This T cell receptor (beta chain) stems from a study of blood T cell repertoires in COVID-19. For the study at large: Acute-phase and convalescent COVID-19 samples originated in the United States, Italy and Spain. PBMCs, B-cell-depleted T cells, or T cells were the source of the cDNA or gDNA that made up the material.

Original methodology: Estimates of nucleated cell counts were drawn from the amplification of reference gene primers. This table comes from immunoSEQ multiplex PCR, and its TCRdb copy is limited to in-frame clones, with some not included. The D gene and trimming were derived from the DNA, and the V and J assignments and clone size from that table. The sample includes about 220,000 clones, around 86% of them seen just once. Patients at the Seattle site were enrolled during active infection and followed longitudinally. The germline gives CDR1 SGHVS, CDR2 FQNEAQ. This CDR3 is built from 14 residues. Trimming left V 5 bases short and J 0 bases short, with 10 bases between.

This chain joins TRBV7-8 and TRBJ1-1; D might be TRBD1 (6 bases). The sample comprised peripheral blood. The receptor was derived from a woman in her 70s with COVID-19, enrolled during active disease. This CDR3 reads CASSRDNMNTEAFF. CDR3 sequence (DNA): TGTGCCAGCAGCAGGGACAACATGAACACTGAAGCTTTCTTT.